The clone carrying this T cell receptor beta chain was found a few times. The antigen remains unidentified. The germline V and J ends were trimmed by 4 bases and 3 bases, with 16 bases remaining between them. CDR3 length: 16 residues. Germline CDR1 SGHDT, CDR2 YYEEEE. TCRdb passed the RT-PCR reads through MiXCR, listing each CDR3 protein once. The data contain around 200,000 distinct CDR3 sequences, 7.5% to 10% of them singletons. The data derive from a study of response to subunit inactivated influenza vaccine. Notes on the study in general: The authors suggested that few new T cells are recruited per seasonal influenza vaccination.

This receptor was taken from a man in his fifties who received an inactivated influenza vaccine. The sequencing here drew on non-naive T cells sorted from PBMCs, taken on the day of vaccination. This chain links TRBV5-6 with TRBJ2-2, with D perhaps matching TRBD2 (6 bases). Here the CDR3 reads CASSPEGPSYTGELFF. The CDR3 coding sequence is TGTGCCAGCAGCCCGGAGGGACCCTCTTACACCGGGGAGCTGTTTTTT.